This T cell receptor (beta chain) was recovered during a study of early T cells in non-severe SARS-CoV-2 infection. Each CDR3 protein is one row after TCRdb ran MiXCR on the 5' RACE reads. The repertoire holds 60,000 to 70,000 distinct CDR3 sequences, roughly 10% seen once, with approximately 3% in the top ten. The sequenced sample consisted of whole blood. The clonotype originates from an adult who was a healthcare worker with PCR-confirmed SARS-CoV-2 infection or an uninfected control (not recorded which).

The CDR3 loop is CSARSHARAFSGEQYF. In nucleotides, the CDR3 is TGCAGTGCTAGAAGTCACGCCAGGGCTTTTTCGGGTGAGCAGTACTTC. The chain employs TRBV20-1 and TRBJ2-7; maybe TRBD1 (5 bases). The length of the CDR3 is 16 residues. Trimming shortened V by 2 bases and J by 7 bases, and 24 bases separated the two germline ends. Germline V CDR1 and CDR2: DFQATT, SNEGSKA (reference sequence).